This TCR beta chain was captured by sequencing in a study of blood T cell repertoires in COVID-19. Study at large: Some COVID-19 samples were acute and others convalescent; all came from the United States, Italy and Spain. From T cells, B-cell-depleted T cells, or PBMCs came the material, which was cDNA or gDNA.

Germline CDR1 KGHDR, CDR2 SFDVKD. V lost 6 bases to trimming and J lost 0 bases; unmatched junction nucleotides: 8. The CDR3 contains 17 residues. This clone appeared a single time. The authors' processing: How many nucleated cells were present was estimated from reference gene primer amplification. Libraries were prepared by immunoSEQ multiplex PCR; TCRdb keeps only in-frame clonotypes and omits some of them. V and J calls and clone size are as listed in that table; D and trimming were resolved from the DNA. The sample consists of under 200,000 clones, 87% of them appearing once. The chain joins TRBV24-1 to TRBJ2-5, with 11 bases fitting TRBD2. The sequence derives from an older woman who had recovered from COVID-19. Sequenced material: peripheral blood. In DNA, the CDR3 is TGTGCCACCAGTTCGCCGGGACTAGCGGTGTACCAAGAGACCCAGTACTTC. This translates into CATSSPGLAVYQETQYF.